This TCR beta chain appears in the sequencing data of a study of T cell repertoires in cytomegalovirus infection. Study-level information: The public TCR beta signatures pointed to both CMV infection and matching HLA type. Study-wide findings and caveats: Public TCR beta family frequency separated CMV-and-HLA carriers, including in an independent cohort. Clonotypes of TCR beta that were HLA-C-restricted and CMV-specific dominated the ex vivo response.

Trimming removed 4 bases at V and 6 bases at J, with 10 bases between. This CDR3 spans 13 amino acids. CDR1 and CDR2 (germline): MNHEY, SVGEGT. Details on this clonotype: Its specificity is unknown.

TCRdb passed the reads through MiXCR, listing each CDR3 protein once. Of 180,000 or so distinct CDR3 sequences in the sample, approximately 18% were seen once. This TCR came from a human donor in good health (CMV status not recorded). Some clones in this sample may be carry-over from other donors' samples. The V gene is TRBV6-2 or TRBV6-3, the J gene TRBJ1-5; D is unresolved. Sequencing was done on a sample of CD8+ T cells from PBMCs. CDR3 in DNA: TGTGCCAGCAGTTTTATGGGTACTCAGCCCCAGCATTTT. It is translated as CASSFMGTQPQHF.